This T cell receptor beta chain was documented in a study of early T cells in non-severe SARS-CoV-2 infection. Individual cDNA molecules received unique molecular identifiers. A single record per CDR3 protein comes from TCRdb applying MiXCR to the 5' RACE reads. This sample carries 85,000 to 100,000 distinct CDR3 sequences, less than 15% of them seen once, and the ten largest clones take approximately 2%. A note on this clonotype: A much larger clone sits a single nucleotide away, making a read error possible.

Germline-derived CDR1 and CDR2 are SGHRS and YFSETQ. There are 14 residues in the CDR3. The sequencing sample was made of whole blood. This sequence joins TRBV5-1 and TRBJ1-2, with TRBD1 as a possible D gene (5 bases). The sequence was collected from an adult who was a healthcare worker with PCR-confirmed SARS-CoV-2 infection or an uninfected control (not recorded which). In DNA, the CDR3 is TGCGCCTGCAGCTTGGTCCCCACAGAGGGGAGCTACACCTTC. Translating gives CACSLVPTEGSYTF.